The clone carrying this T cell receptor beta chain was picked up many times. Its specificity is unknown. The data were obtained in a study of early T cells in non-severe SARS-CoV-2 infection. About the research overall: Unsorted whole blood bulk RNA was sequenced, with unpaired chains.

Attachment of unique molecular identifiers was made to individual cDNA molecules. One entry per CDR3 protein, called by TCRdb with MiXCR from the 5' RACE reads. This table has 40,000 to 60,000 distinct CDR3 sequences, about 10% appearing once. The CDR3 covers 13 residues. J was trimmed by 9 bases and V by 8 bases; bases with no gene match: 12. Germline assignment: CDR1 MNHEY and CDR2 SVGAGI. Study-wide points: Matching with VDJdb favored anti-spike CD8 responses (missing private and CD4 specificities).

This sequence joins TRBV6-5 and TRBJ2-7; 8 nucleotides agree with TRBD2. The source of this sequence is an adult who was a healthcare worker with PCR-confirmed SARS-CoV-2 infection or an uninfected control (not recorded which). The specimen sequenced was whole blood. CDR3 sequence (DNA): TGTGCCAGCTCGGGACTAGACGTTTTTAGGCAGTACTTC. It is translated as CASSGLDVFRQYF.